This is a list of T cell receptor beta chains from one sample in a study of blood T cell repertoires in COVID-19. Repertoires were generated with immunoSEQ multiplex PCR, while TCRdb's copy carries only in-frame clones and drops some. The top ten clones hold about 10% of a sample with around 260,000 clones, roughly nine tenths of them seen once. The sequencing sample was made of peripheral blood. The receptor set was obtained from a man in his forties or fifties who had recovered from COVID-19. Both conserved end residues are part of each CDR3. The order of the fields is V gene, J gene, clone size, D gene, CDR3 protein, CDR3 DNA. D genes are given only for firm matches. Where a row states a size, it is once, few, many or the class of an expanded clone; other rows omit it.

V: TRBV11-2
J: TRBJ2-3
size: -
D: -
CDR3: CASSSPGPPSGTDTQYF
DNA: TGTGCCAGCAGCTCCCCCGGACCTCCCTCGGGGACAGATACGCAGTATTTT

V: TRBV5-4
J: TRBJ2-3
size: once
D: TRBD2
CDR3: CASSWGGGAGTDTQYF
DNA: TGTGCCAGCAGCTGGGGGGGAGGAGCGGGCACAGATACGCAGTATTTT

V: TRBV11-2
J: TRBJ2-7
size: -
D: -
CDR3: CASSLGGQPGFGEQYF
DNA: TGTGCCAGCAGCTTAGGGGGCCAGCCAGGTTTTGGAGAGCAGTACTTC

V: TRBV7-2
J: TRBJ1-2
size: -
D: TRBD1
CDR3: CASSLRGPGQGAPVDGYTF
DNA: TGTGCCAGCAGCTTAAGGGGACCGGGACAGGGGGCTCCGGTCGATGGCTACACCTTC

V: TRBV18
J: TRBJ2-1
size: -
D: TRBD2
CDR3: CASSPRTSSGHNEQFF
DNA: TGTGCCAGCTCACCACGGACTAGCTCGGGGCACAATGAGCAGTTCTTC

V: TRBV6-6
J: TRBJ2-2
size: once
D: TRBD1
CDR3: CASSPRQGAVAGELFF
DNA: TGTGCCAGCAGTCCGAGACAGGGGGCAGTCGCCGGGGAGCTGTTTTTT

V: TRBV27
J: TRBJ2-2
size: few
D: -
CDR3: CASSLSSRLARGTGELFF
DNA: TGTGCCAGCAGTTTATCCTCAAGGTTAGCCCGGGGAACCGGGGAGCTGTTTTTT

V: TRBV5-4
J: TRBJ1-1
size: -
D: -
CDR3: CASSLGQGIEAFF
DNA: TGTGCCAGCAGCTTAGGGCAGGGAATTGAAGCTTTCTTT

V: TRBV9
J: TRBJ1-3
size: -
D: -
CDR3: CASSVGGTSLFGNTIYF
DNA: TGTGCCAGCAGCGTCGGGGGGACTTCTCTGTTCGGAAACACCATATATTTT

V: TRBV19
J: TRBJ1-6
size: -
D: -
CDR3: CASTPGLGEGSPLHF
DNA: TGTGCCAGTACCCCGGGACTGGGGGAGGGTTCACCCCTCCACTTT

V: TRBV29-1
J: TRBJ2-7
size: -
D: -
CDR3: CSVAAQGSYEQYF
DNA: TGCAGCGTTGCTGCACAGGGTTCCTACGAGCAGTACTTC

V: TRBV5-4
J: TRBJ2-7
size: once
D: -
CDR3: CASRPKGVVGEQYF
DNA: TGTGCCAGCAGACCTAAGGGGGTAGTGGGTGAGCAGTACTTC

V: TRBV6-5
J: TRBJ2-7
size: -
D: TRBD1
CDR3: CASTRDPGQGYEQYF
DNA: TGTGCCAGCACCAGGGACCCGGGACAGGGCTACGAGCAGTACTTC

V: TRBV7-6
J: TRBJ2-7
size: -
D: TRBD2
CDR3: CASSSRTSGSGYEQYF
DNA: TGTGCCAGCAGCTCTCGGACTAGCGGGAGTGGGTACGAGCAGTACTTC

V: TRBV2
J: TRBJ1-6
size: few
D: -
CDR3: CASSPPGNNSPLHF
DNA: TGTGCCAGCAGCCCTCCGGGGAATAATTCACCCCTCCACTTT

V: TRBV7-2
J: TRBJ2-5
size: -
D: -
CDR3: CASSLDGRPQETQYF
DNA: TGTGCCAGCAGCTTAGATGGGCGACCACAAGAGACCCAGTACTTC

V: TRBV11-3
J: TRBJ2-1
size: -
D: TRBD2
CDR3: CASSRDGTSGNEQFF
DNA: TGTGCCAGCAGCCGGGATGGGACTAGCGGCAATGAGCAGTTCTTC

V: TRBV6-1
J: TRBJ1-5
size: -
D: -
CDR3: CASSEARGPGVLGQPQHF
DNA: TGTGCCAGCAGTGAAGCCAGAGGCCCGGGGGTATTAGGCCAGCCCCAGCATTTT

V: TRBV15
J: TRBJ1-5
size: -
D: -
CDR3: CATSRDVMGTNQPQHF
DNA: TGTGCCACCAGCAGAGATGTAATGGGCACGAATCAGCCCCAGCATTTT

V: TRBV19
J: TRBJ2-7
size: -
D: -
CDR3: CASSIGPGNEQYF
DNA: TGTGCCAGTAGTATCGGTCCGGGGAACGAGCAGTACTTC

V: TRBV7-9
J: TRBJ1-1
size: -
D: TRBD1
CDR3: CASSKQGDPGIDTEAFF
DNA: TGTGCCAGCAGCAAACAGGGGGACCCCGGAATCGACACTGAAGCTTTCTTT

V: TRBV15
J: TRBJ2-7
size: -
D: TRBD2
CDR3: CATSREAGGGASYEQYF
DNA: TGTGCCACCAGCAGGGAGGCGGGAGGAGGGGCGTCCTACGAGCAGTACTTC

V: TRBV27
J: TRBJ2-1
size: -
D: TRBD1
CDR3: CASSHDRGHQSRGNEQFF
DNA: TGTGCCAGCAGTCATGACAGGGGGCATCAGTCTAGGGGGAATGAGCAGTTCTTC

V: TRBV6-2/TRBV6-3
J: TRBJ2-5
size: -
D: -
CDR3: CASSSSRLETQYF
DNA: TGTGCCAGCAGTTCCTCGCGCCTAGAGACCCAGTACTTC

V: TRBV7-3
J: TRBJ1-1
size: -
D: -
CDR3: CASSPQGPNTEAFF
DNA: TGTGCCAGCAGCCCACAGGGCCCGAACACTGAAGCTTTCTTT

V: TRBV28
J: TRBJ2-7
size: -
D: TRBD2
CDR3: CASSMRLAGYEQYF
DNA: TGTGCCAGCAGTATGAGACTAGCGGGCTACGAGCAGTACTTC

V: TRBV6-2/TRBV6-3
J: TRBJ1-5
size: -
D: -
CDR3: CASSVWAGAGSNQPQHF
DNA: TGTGCCAGCAGTGTTTGGGCTGGGGCAGGGAGCAATCAGCCCCAGCATTTT

V: TRBV7-9
J: TRBJ2-7
size: -
D: -
CDR3: CASSLEPPYEQYF
DNA: TGTGCCAGCAGCTTAGAGCCCCCCTACGAGCAGTACTTC

V: TRBV14
J: TRBJ1-6
size: -
D: TRBD1
CDR3: CASSLTGGRNSPLHF
DNA: TGTGCCAGCAGCCTTACAGGGGGCCGGAATTCACCCCTCCACTTT

V: TRBV7-3
J: TRBJ2-1
size: -
D: TRBD2
CDR3: CASSLTPSGVWDNEQFF
DNA: TGTGCCAGCAGCTTAACTCCTAGCGGGGTATGGGACAATGAGCAGTTCTTC

V: TRBV2
J: TRBJ1-4
size: -
D: -
CDR3: CASRGGWGEKLFF
DNA: TGTGCCAGCAGGGGGGGTTGGGGCGAAAAACTGTTTTTT

V: TRBV3-1/TRBV3-2
J: TRBJ2-3
size: -
D: -
CDR3: CASRHSITDTQYF
DNA: TGTGCCAGCAGGCACTCAATCACAGATACGCAGTATTTT

V: TRBV10-3
J: TRBJ1-2
size: -
D: TRBD1
CDR3: CAISGGQGDYGYTF
DNA: TGTGCCATCAGTGGCGGACAGGGGGACTATGGCTACACCTTC

V: TRBV7-9
J: TRBJ2-3
size: -
D: TRBD1
CDR3: CASSFDRGMDTQYF
DNA: TGTGCCAGCAGCTTCGACAGGGGAATGGATACGCAGTATTTT

V: TRBV19
J: TRBJ1-5
size: -
D: -
CDR3: CASSGQGTNQPQHF
DNA: TGTGCCAGTAGTGGACAAGGCACGAATCAGCCCCAGCATTTT

V: TRBV15
J: TRBJ2-3
size: -
D: TRBD1
CDR3: CATSRERTGSADTQYF
DNA: TGTGCCACCAGCAGAGAGAGGACAGGTTCCGCAGATACGCAGTATTTT

V: TRBV19
J: TRBJ2-6
size: -
D: TRBD1
CDR3: CASSSRTGSGANVLTF
DNA: TGTGCCAGTAGTTCTCGGACAGGCTCTGGGGCCAACGTCCTGACTTTC

V: TRBV29-1
J: TRBJ2-5
size: -
D: -
CDR3: CSAKQNLHPKETQYF
DNA: TGCAGCGCCAAACAGAACCTTCATCCTAAAGAGACCCAGTACTTC

V: TRBV30
J: TRBJ2-2
size: -
D: TRBD1
CDR3: CAGRTGGNTGELFF
DNA: TGTGCCGGACGGACAGGGGGGAACACCGGGGAGCTGTTTTTT

V: TRBV4-1
J: TRBJ2-7
size: -
D: TRBD2
CDR3: CASSQVGLAGSYEQYF
DNA: TGCGCCAGCAGCCAAGTGGGGCTAGCGGGATCCTACGAGCAGTACTTC

V: TRBV30
J: TRBJ1-4
size: -
D: -
CDR3: CAWSLRGNEKLFF
DNA: TGTGCCTGGTCCCTCCGGGGTAATGAAAAACTGTTTTTT

V: TRBV15
J: TRBJ1-1
size: -
D: -
CDR3: CATSRDKRFNTEAFF
DNA: TGTGCCACCAGCAGAGATAAGAGATTTAACACTGAAGCTTTCTTT

V: TRBV27
J: TRBJ2-5
size: once
D: TRBD2
CDR3: CASSIAGGPGETQYF
DNA: TGTGCCAGCAGTATAGCGGGGGGGCCAGGAGAGACCCAGTACTTC

V: TRBV19
J: TRBJ2-1
size: few
D: -
CDR3: CASSIQGPGSSWNEQFF
DNA: TGTGCCAGTAGTATACAAGGCCCCGGGAGCAGCTGGAATGAGCAGTTCTTC